The clone carrying this T cell receptor (beta chain) has a count of ten or more. The germline gives CDR1 MGHRA, CDR2 YSYEKL. The CDR3 has 14 residues. V dropped 5 bases and J dropped 0 bases, with 10 bases sitting between them. The data stem from a study of neurological immune-mediated disorders. TCRdb redid the calling of the 5' RACE reads with MiXCR, one entry per CDR3 protein. The sample contains about 65,000 distinct CDR3 sequences, roughly 3.7% of which appear only once. The sequence was collected from a man aged 45 to 65 with multiple sclerosis. The sample taken for sequencing was PBMCs. The chain is built from TRBV4-1 and TRBJ1-2, with no clear D. The CDR3 is CASSSGGTNYGYTF. In DNA, the CDR3 is TGCGCCAGCAGCAGTGGAGGGACTAACTATGGCTACACCTTC.